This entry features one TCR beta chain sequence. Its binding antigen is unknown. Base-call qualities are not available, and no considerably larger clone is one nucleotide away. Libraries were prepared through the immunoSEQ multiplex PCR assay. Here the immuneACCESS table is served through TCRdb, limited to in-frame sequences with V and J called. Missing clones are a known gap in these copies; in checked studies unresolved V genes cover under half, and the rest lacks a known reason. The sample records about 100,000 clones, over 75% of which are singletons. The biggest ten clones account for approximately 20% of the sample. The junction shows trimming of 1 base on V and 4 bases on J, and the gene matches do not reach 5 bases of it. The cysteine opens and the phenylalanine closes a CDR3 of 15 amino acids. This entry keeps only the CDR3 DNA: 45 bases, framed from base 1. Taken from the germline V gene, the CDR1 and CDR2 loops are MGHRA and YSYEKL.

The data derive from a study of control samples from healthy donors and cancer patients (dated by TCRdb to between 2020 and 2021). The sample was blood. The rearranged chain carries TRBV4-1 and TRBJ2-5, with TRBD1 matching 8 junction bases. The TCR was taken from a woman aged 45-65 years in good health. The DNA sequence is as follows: TGCGCCAGCAGCCAAGTGGGGCAGGGGGCAGAGACCCAGTACTTC. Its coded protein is CASSQVGQGAETQYF.